Listed below are T cell receptor beta chains from one sample, sequenced in a study of blood T cell repertoires in COVID-19. Generated by immunoSEQ multiplex PCR, the TCRdb table keeps only in-frame clones and is missing some. Of roughly 76,000 clones detected, about four fifths appear once; the ten largest clones hold under 45%. The sample consisted of peripheral blood. Source of these receptors: a woman between 70 and 85 years old with acute or convalescent COVID-19. CDR3s include the opening cysteine and the closing phenylalanine or tryptophan. A D gene is named only where the DNA matches it firmly. Size values are once, few and many counts, or a class for expanded clones, and some rows have none.

D gene,J gene,V gene,clone size,CDR3 length,CDR3 protein,CDR3 DNA
.,TRBJ1-6,TRBV6-5,.,14,CASSITGSGSPLHF,TGTGCCAGCAGTATAACAGGGTCTGGTTCACCCCTCCACTTT
.,TRBJ2-6,TRBV5-1,.,15,CASSGGYSGANVLTF,TGCGCCAGCAGCGGAGGATACTCTGGGGCCAACGTCCTGACTTTC
TRBD2,TRBJ2-1,TRBV5-1,once,13,CASSFGTTGEQFF,TGCGCCAGCAGCTTTGGGACTACTGGTGAGCAGTTCTTC
.,TRBJ1-3,TRBV10-1,.,14,CASSGGFSGNTIYF,TGCGCCAGCAGTGGGGGCTTCTCTGGAAACACCATATATTTT
.,TRBJ1-5,TRBV6-5,few,14,CASSLRGSDQPQHF,TGTGCCAGCAGTTTAAGGGGTTCGGATCAGCCCCAGCATTTT
.,TRBJ2-5,TRBV5-4,.,13,CASSLTFQETQYF,TGTGCCAGCAGCTTGACATTTCAAGAGACCCAGTACTTC
TRBD1,TRBJ2-7,TRBV19,.,17,CASSSSPGQAFSYEQYF,TGTGCCAGTAGTAGCTCTCCCGGACAGGCCTTCTCCTACGAGCAGTACTTC
TRBD1,TRBJ2-7,TRBV2,.,13,CASGDRDSYEQYF,TGTGCCAGCGGGGACAGGGACTCCTACGAGCAGTACTTC
TRBD2,TRBJ2-1,TRBV5-1,.,17,CASSLTLAGGIYNEQFF,TGCGCCAGCAGCCTTACTCTAGCGGGAGGGATCTACAATGAGCAGTTCTTC
.,TRBJ2-7,TRBV29-1,.,14,CSVGNPGQPYEQYF,TGCAGCGTTGGAAACCCAGGACAGCCCTACGAGCAGTACTTC
TRBD2,TRBJ2-3,TRBV7-9,.,16,CASSTLTSGSRNTQYF,TGTGCCAGCAGCACCCTAACTAGCGGGTCCCGAAATACGCAGTATTTT
TRBD1,TRBJ2-2,TRBV7-3,.,15,CASSSTGGLAGELFF,TGTGCCAGCAGCTCGACAGGGGGATTGGCCGGGGAGCTGTTTTTT
TRBD1,TRBJ2-7,TRBV19,.,14,CASSPGQQSYEQYF,TGTGCCAGTAGTCCGGGACAGCAATCCTACGAGCAGTACTTC
TRBD2,TRBJ2-7,TRBV29-1,once,14,CSATGLAGLYEQYF,TGCAGCGCTACGGGACTAGCGGGACTCTACGAGCAGTACTTC
TRBD1,TRBJ1-5,TRBV19,.,15,CASNPEGTGRQPQHF,TGTGCCAGTAATCCAGAGGGGACAGGCCGTCAGCCCCAGCATTTT
TRBD1,TRBJ1-4,TRBV6-6,.,15,CASRTPGQRHEKLFF,TGTGCCAGCAGAACACCGGGACAGAGGCATGAAAAACTGTTTTTT
.,TRBJ1-5,TRBV30,.,13,CAWSAGGNQPQHF,TGTGCCTGGAGTGCAGGGGGCAATCAGCCCCAGCATTTT
TRBD2,TRBJ2-5,TRBV3-1/TRBV3-2,.,19,CASSQARTSGSNPLETQYF,TGTGCCAGCAGCCAAGCCCGGACTAGCGGGAGTAACCCTTTAGAGACCCAGTACTTC
TRBD1,TRBJ1-2,TRBV7-8,.,15,CASSHSTGGNYGYTF,TGTGCCAGCAGCCATTCGACAGGGGGAAACTATGGCTACACCTTC
TRBD1,TRBJ1-4,TRBV3-1/TRBV3-2,.,15,CASSQDHRGNEKLFF,TGTGCCAGCAGCCAAGATCACAGGGGTAATGAAAAACTGTTTTTT
.,TRBJ1-4,TRBV7-2,.,14,CASSLLGPNEKLFF,TGTGCCAGCAGCTTGCTCGGTCCTAATGAAAAACTGTTTTTT
TRBD2,TRBJ2-1,TRBV7-2,once,14,CASSVAGGTGEQFF,TGTGCCAGCAGCGTAGCGGGAGGGACGGGTGAGCAGTTCTTC
.,TRBJ2-1,TRBV19,.,13,CASSTTSLREQFF,TGTGCCAGTAGTACCACTAGCCTCCGGGAGCAGTTCTTC
.,TRBJ2-1,TRBV5-1,few,12,CASSLGLDEQFF,TGCGCCAGCAGCTTGGGTCTTGATGAGCAGTTCTTC
TRBD1,TRBJ2-1,TRBV9,.,17,CASSVDPGTGVDNEQFF,TGTGCCAGCAGCGTAGATCCCGGGACAGGGGTTGACAATGAGCAGTTCTTC
.,TRBJ2-2,TRBV7-2,.,13,CASSSYGTGELFF,TGTGCCAGCAGCTCGTACGGGACCGGGGAGCTGTTTTTT
TRBD1,TRBJ1-6,TRBV25-1,.,14,CASSTRTGPSPLHF,TGTGCCAGCAGTACACGGACAGGGCCTTCACCCCTCCACTTT
TRBD1,TRBJ1-5,TRBV7-9,.,16,CASSLALGGENQPQHF,TGTGCCAGCAGCTTAGCGTTAGGGGGCGAGAATCAGCCCCAGCATTTT
TRBD2,TRBJ2-3,TRBV28,.,13,CATQLAGADTQYF,TGTGCCACCCAACTAGCGGGGGCAGATACGCAGTATTTT
TRBD1,TRBJ2-2,TRBV5-1,.,15,CASSLGQGGTGELFF,TGCGCCAGCAGTCTGGGACAGGGGGGAACCGGGGAGCTGTTTTTT
TRBD2,TRBJ2-3,TRBV10-2,.,17,CASSGRSGTSGSHTQYF,TGCGCCAGCAGTGGGCGATCCGGGACTAGCGGGAGTCATACGCAGTATTTT
TRBD2,TRBJ2-1,TRBV11-3,.,15,CASSLTSVSYNEQFF,TGTGCCAGCAGCCTAACTAGCGTATCTTACAATGAGCAGTTCTTC
TRBD1,TRBJ2-1,TRBV29-1,once,15,CSATGQSSSYNEQFF,TGCAGCGCCACGGGACAGTCTAGCTCCTACAATGAGCAGTTCTTC
TRBD1,TRBJ2-5,TRBV9,.,14,CASSVGGTGGTQYF,TGTGCCAGCAGCGTAGGAGGGACAGGGGGGACCCAGTACTTC
.,TRBJ2-1,TRBV3-1/TRBV3-2,.,19,CASSQGRGDSVIVHNEQFF,TGTGCCAGCAGCCAAGGTCGGGGAGATTCGGTCATAGTCCACAATGAGCAGTTCTTC
.,TRBJ2-1,TRBV11-3,.,13,CASSQEGYNEQFF,TGTGCCAGCAGCCAGGAGGGGTACAATGAGCAGTTCTTC
.,TRBJ1-5,TRBV19,.,15,CASSIAATGYQPQHF,TGTGCCAGTAGTATTGCAGCCACGGGGTATCAGCCCCAGCATTTT
.,TRBJ2-3,TRBV2,.,14,CASSVPRSTDTQYF,TGTGCCAGCAGTGTACCTAGAAGCACAGATACGCAGTATTTT
.,TRBJ2-5,TRBV3-1/TRBV3-2,.,15,CASSQGAGRQETQYF,TGTGCCAGCAGCCAAGGGGCTGGCAGACAAGAGACCCAGTACTTC
TRBD2,TRBJ2-5,TRBV5-1,.,16,CASSLAPSGAGETQYF,TGCGCCAGCAGCTTGGCGCCTAGCGGGGCAGGTGAGACCCAGTACTTC
.,TRBJ2-5,TRBV24-1,.,16,CATSDLGQGREETQYF,TGTGCCACCAGTGATTTGGGGCAGGGGAGAGAAGAGACCCAGTACTTC
.,TRBJ1-5,TRBV7-2,.,16,CASSLVGGIGNQPQHF,TGTGCCAGCAGCTTAGTCGGAGGGATTGGCAATCAGCCCCAGCATTTT
.,TRBJ1-1,TRBV19,.,13,CASSRQANTEAFF,TGTGCCAGTAGTAGACAGGCTAACACTGAAGCTTTCTTT
.,TRBJ2-3,TRBV3-1/TRBV3-2,.,16,CASSHVLASRTDTQYF,TGTGCCAGCAGCCATGTACTAGCTTCCCGCACAGATACGCAGTATTTT
.,TRBJ2-3,TRBV30,.,14,CAWSEGTAADTQYF,TGTGCCTGGAGTGAAGGAACGGCGGCGGATACGCAGTATTTT
.,TRBJ1-5,TRBV2,large,16,CASSEGGEDWDQPQHF,TGTGCCAGCAGTGAAGGCGGCGAGGACTGGGATCAGCCCCAGCATTTT
.,TRBJ2-3,TRBV15,.,15,CATSPRLAGGDTQYF,TGTGCCACCAGCCCCCGTTTAGCTGGGGGGGATACGCAGTATTTT
.,TRBJ2-3,TRBV5-1,few,16,CASSLDRQVSTDTQYF,TGCGCCAGCAGCTTGGATAGGCAGGTTAGCACAGATACGCAGTATTTT
TRBD1,TRBJ2-4,TRBV2,once,14,CASSEPTGVDIQYF,TGTGCCAGCAGTGAACCTACAGGGGTTGACATTCAGTACTTC
.,TRBJ1-1,TRBV7-9,.,14,CASSPTGVNTEAFF,TGTGCCAGCAGCCCCACAGGCGTGAACACTGAAGCTTTCTTT
TRBD1,TRBJ1-4,TRBV10-2,.,16,CASSFWDRDGAEKLFF,TGCGCCAGCAGTTTTTGGGACAGGGATGGGGCTGAAAAACTGTTTTTT
TRBD1,TRBJ2-7,TRBV5-1,.,14,CASSLDQGAYEQYF,TGCGCCAGCAGCTTGGATCAGGGGGCATACGAGCAGTACTTC
.,TRBJ1-4,TRBV15,.,16,CATSREKTAFNEKLFF,TGTGCCACCAGCAGAGAGAAGACAGCCTTTAATGAAAAACTGTTTTTT
TRBD2,TRBJ2-7,TRBV18,.,14,CASSLSGGSYEQYF,TGTGCCAGCTCACTCAGCGGGGGCTCCTACGAGCAGTACTTC
.,TRBJ2-2,TRBV21-1,.,21,CASSKRASEKSWGSSSGELFF,TGTGCCAGCAGCAAGAGGGCTAGCGAGAAAAGTTGGGGTAGTTCATCCGGGGAGCTGTTTTTT